This T cell receptor (beta chain) was obtained from a study of blood T cells in healthy people across ages. Looking at the study overall: Template switching caught about one barcoded beta molecule for each two T cells.

For the second PCR, which ran for roughly 6 to 12 cycles, a sample-barcoded 5' primer and a J-beta primer mix were used. Each CDR3 protein gets one entry after TCRdb re-called the 5' RACE reads with MiXCR. The sample includes approximately 830,000 distinct CDR3 sequences, around 68% seen only once; the top ten take approximately 30%. CDR3 size: 13 residues. Germline CDR1 reads DFQATT; CDR2 reads SNEGSKA (reference sequence). V lost 5 bases and J 4 bases, leaving 14 bases between the germline ends. The table lists this clonotype with a few counts. The target antigen is unknown. Study outcomes and limitations: Per million T cells, TCR beta diversity dropped roughly linearly as age increased.

Specimen: blood. The rearrangement links TRBV20-1 to TRBJ2-5; D is ambiguous. The sequence was obtained from a man aged 25-40 years in good health. The CDR3 bases are TGCAGTGCTGTCAGGATGTACTTAGAGACCCAGTACTTC. The encoded protein is CSAVRMYLETQYF.